The TCR beta chain described here comes from a study of cytomegalovirus exposure and HLA in healthy donors. Libraries were prepared by immunoSEQ multiplex PCR; TCRdb keeps only in-frame clonotypes and omits some of them. The sample has about 60,000 clones, around 96% seen once. This CDR3 is built from 15 residues. Germline V gene sequence: CDR1 MDHEN, CDR2 SYDVKM. With 5 bases clipped from V and 2 bases from J, the junction kept 2 bases outside the gene matches. The rearrangement links TRBV28 to TRBJ2-1, with 11 bases lining up with TRBD2. The sequenced material came from PBMCs. The sequence came from a man aged 18 to 35 in good health and CMV-seronegative. The CDR3 sequence: CASSPSGRPYNEQFF. The DNA for the CDR3 is TGTGCCAGCAGTCCTAGCGGGAGGCCCTACAATGAGCAGTTCTTC.